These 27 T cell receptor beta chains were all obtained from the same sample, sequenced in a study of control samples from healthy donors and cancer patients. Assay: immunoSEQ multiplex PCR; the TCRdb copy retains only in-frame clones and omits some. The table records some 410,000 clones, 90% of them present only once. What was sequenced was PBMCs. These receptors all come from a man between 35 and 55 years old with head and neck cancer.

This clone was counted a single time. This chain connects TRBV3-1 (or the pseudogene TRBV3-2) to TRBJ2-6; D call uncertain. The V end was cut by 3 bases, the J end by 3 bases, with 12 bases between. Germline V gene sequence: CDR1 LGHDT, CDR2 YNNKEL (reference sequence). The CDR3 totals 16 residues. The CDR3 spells CASSHPSLIGANVLTF. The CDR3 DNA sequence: TGTGCCAGCAGCCATCCCTCATTAATTGGGGCCAACGTCCTGACTTTC.

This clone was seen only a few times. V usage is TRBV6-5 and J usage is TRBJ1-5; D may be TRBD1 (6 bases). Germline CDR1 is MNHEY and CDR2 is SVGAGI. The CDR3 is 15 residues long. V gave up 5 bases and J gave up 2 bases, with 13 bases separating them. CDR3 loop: CASSPRGGRNQPQHF. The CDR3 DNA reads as TGTGCCAGCAGTCCACGTGGGGGGCGCAATCAGCCCCAGCATTTT.

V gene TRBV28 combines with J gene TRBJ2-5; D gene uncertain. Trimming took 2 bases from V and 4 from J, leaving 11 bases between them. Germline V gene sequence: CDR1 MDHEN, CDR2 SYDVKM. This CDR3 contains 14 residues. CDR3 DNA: TGTGCCAGCAGTTTAGGGCAGCTTGGAGAGACCCAGTACTTC. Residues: CASSLGQLGETQYF.

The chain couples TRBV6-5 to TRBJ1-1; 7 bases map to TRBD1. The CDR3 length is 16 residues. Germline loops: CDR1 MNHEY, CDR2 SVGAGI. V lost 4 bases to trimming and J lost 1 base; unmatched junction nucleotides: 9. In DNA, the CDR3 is TGTGCCAGCAGTTCCCCCGGGGACAGACCGAACACTGAAGCTTTCTTT. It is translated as CASSSPGDRPNTEAFF.

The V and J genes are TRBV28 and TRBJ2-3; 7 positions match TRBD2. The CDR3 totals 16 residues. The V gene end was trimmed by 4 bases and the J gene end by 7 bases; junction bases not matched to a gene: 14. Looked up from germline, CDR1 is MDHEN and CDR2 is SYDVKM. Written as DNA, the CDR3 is TGTGCCAGCAGTTCCTCTGGGGCGGGGGATTCAAATACGCAGTATTTT. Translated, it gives CASSSSGAGDSNTQYF.

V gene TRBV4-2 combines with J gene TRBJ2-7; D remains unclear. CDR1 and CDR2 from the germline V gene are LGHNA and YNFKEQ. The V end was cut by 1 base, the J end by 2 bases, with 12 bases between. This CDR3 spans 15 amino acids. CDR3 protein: CASSQAIRETYEQYF. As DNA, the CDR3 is TGTGCCAGCAGCCAAGCTATTCGAGAGACCTACGAGCAGTACTTC.

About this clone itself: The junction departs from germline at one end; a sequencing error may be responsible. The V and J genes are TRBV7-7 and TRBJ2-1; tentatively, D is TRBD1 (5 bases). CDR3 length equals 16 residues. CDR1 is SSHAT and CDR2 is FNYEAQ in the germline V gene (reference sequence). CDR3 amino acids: CASSLGRAGNHNEQFF. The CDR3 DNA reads TGTGCTAGCAGCTTAGGTAGGGCAGGGAACCACAATGAGCAGTTCTTC.

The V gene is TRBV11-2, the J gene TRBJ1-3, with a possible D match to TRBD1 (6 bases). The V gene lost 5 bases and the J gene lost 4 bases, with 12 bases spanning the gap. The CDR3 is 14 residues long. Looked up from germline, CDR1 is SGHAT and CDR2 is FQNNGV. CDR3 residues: CASSPTGIGNTIYF. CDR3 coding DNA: TGTGCCAGCAGCCCTACAGGGATCGGAAACACCATATATTTT. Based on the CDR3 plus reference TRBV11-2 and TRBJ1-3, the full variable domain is EAGVAQSPRYKIIEKRQSVAFWCNPISGHATLYWYQQILGQGPKLLIQFQNNGVVDDSQLPKDRFSAERLKGVDSTLKIQPAKLEDSAVYLCASSPTGIGNTIYFGEGSWLTVV.

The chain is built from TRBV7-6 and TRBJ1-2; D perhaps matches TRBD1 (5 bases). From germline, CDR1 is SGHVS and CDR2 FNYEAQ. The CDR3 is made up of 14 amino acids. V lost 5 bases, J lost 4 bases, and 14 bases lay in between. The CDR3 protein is CASSGIRDGYGYTF. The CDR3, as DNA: TGTGCCAGCAGCGGAATCCGGGACGGCTATGGCTACACCTTC.

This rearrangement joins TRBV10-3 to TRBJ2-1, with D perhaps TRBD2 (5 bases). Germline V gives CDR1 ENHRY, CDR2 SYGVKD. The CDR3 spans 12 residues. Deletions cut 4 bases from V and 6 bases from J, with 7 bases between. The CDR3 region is CAISGSGNEQFF. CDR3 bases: TGTGCCATCAGTGGGAGCGGCAATGAGCAGTTCTTC.

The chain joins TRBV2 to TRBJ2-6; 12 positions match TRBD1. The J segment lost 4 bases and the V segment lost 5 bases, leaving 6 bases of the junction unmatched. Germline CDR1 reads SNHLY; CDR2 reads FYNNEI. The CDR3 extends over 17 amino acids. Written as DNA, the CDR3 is TGTGCCAGCAGTCCCGGGACAGGGGGCCTAGGGGCCAACGTCCTGACTTTC. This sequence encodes CASSPGTGGLGANVLTF.

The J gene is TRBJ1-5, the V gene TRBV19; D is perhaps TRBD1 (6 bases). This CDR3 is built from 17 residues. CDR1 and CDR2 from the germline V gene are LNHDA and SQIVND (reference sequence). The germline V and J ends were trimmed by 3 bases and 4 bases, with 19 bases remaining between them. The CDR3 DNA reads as TGTGCCAGTAGTATGGTAGGTGGGGGACAACCTAATCAGCCCCAGCATTTT. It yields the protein CASSMVGGGQPNQPQHF.

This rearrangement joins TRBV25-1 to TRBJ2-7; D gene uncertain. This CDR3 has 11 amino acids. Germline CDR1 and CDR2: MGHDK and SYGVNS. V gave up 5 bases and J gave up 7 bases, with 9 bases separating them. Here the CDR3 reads CASSIVGEQYF. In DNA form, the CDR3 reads TGTGCCAGCAGTATCGTGGGGGAGCAGTACTTC.

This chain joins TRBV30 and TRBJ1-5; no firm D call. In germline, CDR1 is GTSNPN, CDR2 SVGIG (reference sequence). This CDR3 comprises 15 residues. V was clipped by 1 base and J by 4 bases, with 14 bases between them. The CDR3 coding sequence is TGTGCCTGGAGTGAAGGACCCGGGAGGAATCAGCCCCAGCATTTT. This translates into CAWSEGPGRNQPQHF. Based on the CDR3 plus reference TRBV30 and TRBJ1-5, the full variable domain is SQTIHQWPATLVQPVGSPLSLECTVEGTSNPNLYWYRQAAGRGLQLLFYSVGIGQISSEVPQNLSASRPQDRQFILSSKKLLLSDSGFYLCAWSEGPGRNQPQHFGDGTRLSIL.

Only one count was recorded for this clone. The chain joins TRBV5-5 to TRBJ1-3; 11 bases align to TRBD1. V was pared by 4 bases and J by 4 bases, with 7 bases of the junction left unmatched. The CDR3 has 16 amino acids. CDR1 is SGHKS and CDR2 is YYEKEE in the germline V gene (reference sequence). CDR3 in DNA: TGTGCCAGCAGCGGGGGGACAGGGGGATCCGGAAACACCATATATTTT. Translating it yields CASSGGTGGSGNTIYF.

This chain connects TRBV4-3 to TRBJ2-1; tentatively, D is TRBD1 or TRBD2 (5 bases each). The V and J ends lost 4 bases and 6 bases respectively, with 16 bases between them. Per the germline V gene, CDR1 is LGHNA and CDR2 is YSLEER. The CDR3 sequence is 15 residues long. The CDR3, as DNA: TGCGCCAGCAGCCTTGCCCAGGGAGTCCTCAATGAGCAGTTCTTC. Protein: CASSLAQGVLNEQFF.

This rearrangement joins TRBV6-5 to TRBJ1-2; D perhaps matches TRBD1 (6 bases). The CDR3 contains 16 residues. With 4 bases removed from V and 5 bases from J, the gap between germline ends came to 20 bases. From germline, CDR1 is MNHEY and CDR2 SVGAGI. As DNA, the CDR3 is TGTGCCAGCAGTTCCAACAGGGCCCCCGCTCTATATGGCTACACCTTC. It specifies CASSSNRAPALYGYTF.

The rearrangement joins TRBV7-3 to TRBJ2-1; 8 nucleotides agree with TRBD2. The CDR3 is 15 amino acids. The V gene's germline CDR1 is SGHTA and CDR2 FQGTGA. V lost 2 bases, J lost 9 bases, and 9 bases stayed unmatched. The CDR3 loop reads CASSLGLAGRSEQFF. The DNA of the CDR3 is TGTGCCAGCAGCTTAGGTCTAGCGGGTCGAAGTGAGCAGTTCTTC.

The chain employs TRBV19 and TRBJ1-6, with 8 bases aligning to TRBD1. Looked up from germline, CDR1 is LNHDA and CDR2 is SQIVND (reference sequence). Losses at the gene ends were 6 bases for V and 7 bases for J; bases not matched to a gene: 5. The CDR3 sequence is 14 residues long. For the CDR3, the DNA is TGTGCCAGTAGCTTGACAGGGGCCAATTCACCCCTCCACTTT. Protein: CASSLTGANSPLHF.

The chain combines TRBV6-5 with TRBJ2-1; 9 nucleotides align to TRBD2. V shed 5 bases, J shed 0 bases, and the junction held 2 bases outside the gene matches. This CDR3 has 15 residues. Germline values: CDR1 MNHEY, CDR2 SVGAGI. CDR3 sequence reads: CASSLSGSSYNEQFF. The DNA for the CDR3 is TGTGCCAGCAGTCTTAGCGGGAGCTCCTACAATGAGCAGTTCTTC.

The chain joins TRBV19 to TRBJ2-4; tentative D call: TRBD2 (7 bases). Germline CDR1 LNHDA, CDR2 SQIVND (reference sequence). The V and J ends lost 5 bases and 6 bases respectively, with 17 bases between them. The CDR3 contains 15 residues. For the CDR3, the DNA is TGTGCCAGTAGTGTGGTAGGGGGGGTCGGAAACATTCAGTACTTC. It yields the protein CASSVVGGVGNIQYF.

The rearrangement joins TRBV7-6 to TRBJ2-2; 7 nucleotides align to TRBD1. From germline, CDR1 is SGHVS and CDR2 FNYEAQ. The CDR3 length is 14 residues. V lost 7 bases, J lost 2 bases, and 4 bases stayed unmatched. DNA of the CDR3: TGTGCCAGCACCGGGACAGCTAACACCGGGGAGCTGTTTTTT. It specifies CASTGTANTGELFF.

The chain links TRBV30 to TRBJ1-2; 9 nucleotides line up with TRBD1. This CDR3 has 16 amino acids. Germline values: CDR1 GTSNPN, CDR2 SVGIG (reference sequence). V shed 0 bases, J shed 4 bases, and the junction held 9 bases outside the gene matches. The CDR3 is CAWSVLLTGGLYGYTF. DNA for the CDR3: TGTGCCTGGAGTGTTCTCTTGACAGGGGGACTCTATGGCTACACCTTC.

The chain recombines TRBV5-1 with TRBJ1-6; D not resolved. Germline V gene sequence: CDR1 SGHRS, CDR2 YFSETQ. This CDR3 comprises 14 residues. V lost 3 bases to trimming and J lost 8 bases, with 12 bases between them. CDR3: CASSSSRADSPLHF. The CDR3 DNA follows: TGCGCCAGCAGCTCGAGTCGGGCGGATTCACCCCTCCACTTT.

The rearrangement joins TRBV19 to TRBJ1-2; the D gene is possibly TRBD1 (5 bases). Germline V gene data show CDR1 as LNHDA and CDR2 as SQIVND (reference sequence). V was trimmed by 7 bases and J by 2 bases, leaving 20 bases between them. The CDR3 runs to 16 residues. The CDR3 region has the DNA TGTGCCAGTACTCCGGGGGGGATCCCTTTGAACTATGGCTACACCTTC. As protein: CASTPGGIPLNYGYTF.

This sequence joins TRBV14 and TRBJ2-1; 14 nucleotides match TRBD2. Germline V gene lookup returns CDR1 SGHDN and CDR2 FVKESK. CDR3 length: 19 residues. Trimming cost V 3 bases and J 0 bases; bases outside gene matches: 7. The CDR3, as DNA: TGTGCCAGCAGCCAGGGACTAGCGGGGGCCACAGGCTCCTACAATGAGCAGTTCTTC. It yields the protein CASSQGLAGATGSYNEQFF.

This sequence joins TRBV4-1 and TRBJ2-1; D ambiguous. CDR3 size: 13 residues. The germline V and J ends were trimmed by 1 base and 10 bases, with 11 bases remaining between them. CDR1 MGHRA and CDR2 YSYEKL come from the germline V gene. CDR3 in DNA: TGCGCCAGCAGCCAAGCCGGTTCGGAAGAGCAGTTCTTC. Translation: CASSQAGSEEQFF.